A single sample gave rise to the 5 T cell receptor beta chains below, sequenced in a study of T cells in Graves' hyperthyroidism and ophthalmopathy. The source material, RNA transcripts, was used to amplify TCR beta CDR3 regions. The HTBI primer set drove a first-round RT-PCR of the TCR CDR3. TCRdb fed the multiplex PCR reads into MiXCR, producing one record per CDR3 protein. The sample includes more than 300,000 distinct CDR3 sequences, approximately 17% of them seen just once. The sequencing sample was made of blood. These receptors came from a man between 18 and 29 years old with Graves' ophthalmopathy.

This clonotype came up many times. This chain connects TRBV12-3 or TRBV12-4 to TRBJ2-3; D is tentatively TRBD1 or TRBD2 (5 bases each). V was clipped by 6 bases and J by 5 bases, with 18 bases between them. The CDR3 spans 15 residues. The CDR3 bases are TGTGCCAGCAGCCCCGGGGCTCCCCGGGAAGATACGCAGTATTTT. Protein product: CASSPGAPREDTQYF.

The genes are TRBV20-1 and TRBJ2-7, with TRBD2 matching over 12 bases. The V gene's germline CDR1 is DFQATT and CDR2 SNEGSKA (reference sequence). The CDR3 extends over 14 amino acids. The ends lost 6 bases at V and 6 bases at J; junction bases unmatched: 9. CDR3 DNA: TGCAGTGCGGTTCTAGCGGGGGGGCTCCTCGAGCAGTACTTC. It specifies CSAVLAGGLLEQYF.

This clonotype was seen repeatedly, ten times or more. V gene TRBV24-1 combines with J gene TRBJ2-3; TRBD2 agrees at 13 bases. This CDR3 has 14 residues. V gave up 9 bases and J gave up 3 bases; unmatched junction bases: 2. The germline V gene encodes CDR1 KGHDR and CDR2 SFDVKD. Written as DNA, the CDR3 is TGTGCCACCGGACTAGCGGGAGCAACAGATACGCAGTATTTT. Its protein product is CATGLAGATDTQYF.

This clonotype was detected only a few times. The chain carries TRBV7-2 and TRBJ2-3, with 11 bases aligning to TRBD1. Germline CDR1 and CDR2: SGHTA and FQGNSA. The CDR3 covers 17 residues. V trimming: 5 bases; J trimming: 3 bases; junction bases outside the gene matches: 10. CDR3 in amino acids: CASSKDPGTGGTDTQYF. CDR3 nucleotides: TGTGCCAGCAGCAAAGACCCCGGGACAGGGGGGACAGATACGCAGTATTTT. The variable domain in full, completed from reference TRBV7-2 and TRBJ2-3, reads GAGVSQSPSNKVTEKGKDVELRCDPISGHTALYWYRQSLGQGLEFLIYFQGNSAPDKSGLPSDRFSAERTGGSVSTLTIQRTQQEDSAVYLCASSKDPGTGGTDTQYFGPGTRLTVL.

This clonotype was observed at least ten times. This chain joins TRBV6-1 and TRBJ1-2, with TRBD1 identical over 7 bases. The CDR3 sequence is 13 residues long. V shed 8 bases, J shed 5 bases, and the junction held 8 bases outside the gene matches. Per germline, CDR1 MNHNS and CDR2 SASEGT. The CDR3: CASDMTGTYGYTF. As DNA, the CDR3 is TGTGCCAGCGACATGACAGGGACATATGGCTACACCTTC.